These 22 T cell receptor beta chains came from one sample sequenced in a study of blood T cell repertoires in COVID-19. Measured with immunoSEQ multiplex PCR; TCRdb has only the in-frame clones, and not every one. Seen here are roughly 250,000 clones, approximately 86% observed once, and the top ten hold roughly 0.94%. Source material: peripheral blood. The receptors derive from a human donor with COVID-19, enrolled during active disease. The donor label of this sample is uncertain.

The gene calls are TRBV28 and TRBJ2-2; 7 bases align to TRBD1. The trim removed 6 bases at V and 4 bases at J, leaving 20 bases unmatched. Germline loops: CDR1 MDHEN, CDR2 SYDVKM. This CDR3 is 19 amino acids long. CDR3 DNA: TGTGCCAGCAGCCTCAGCGATCGACAGGGATTAAGGAGCACCGGGGAGCTGTTTTTT. Amino acid sequence: CASSLSDRQGLRSTGELFF. The full variable domain, with the rest looked up from reference TRBV28 and TRBJ2-2, is DVKVTQSSRYLVKRTGEKVFLECVQDMDHENMFWYRQDPGLGLRLIYFSYDVKMKEKGDIPEGYSVSREKKERFSLILESASTNQTSMYLCASSLSDRQGLRSTGELFFGEGSRLTVL.

CDR3 amino acids: CASVPGTGGLDGYTF. DNA of the CDR3: TGTGCCAGCGTCCCCGGGACAGGGGGCTTGGATGGCTACACCTTC. The chain links TRBV2 to TRBJ1-2; the match to TRBD1 covers 12 bases. Per germline, CDR1 SNHLY and CDR2 FYNNEI. Trimming took 8 bases from V and 6 from J; bases not matched to a gene: 10. The CDR3 contains 15 residues. The full variable domain, its missing parts supplied by reference TRBV2 and TRBJ1-2, is EPEVTQTPSHQVTQMGQEVILRCVPISNHLYFYWYRQILGQKVEFLVSFYNNEISEKSEIFDDQFSVERPDGSNFTLKIRSTKLEDSAMYFCASVPGTGGLDGYTFGSGTRLTVV.

This clone was counted a single time. V gene TRBV10-2 combines with J gene TRBJ2-5; D is unclear. Looked up from germline, CDR1 is WSHSY and CDR2 is SAAADI. V gave up 9 bases and J gave up 4 bases, with 12 bases separating them. The CDR3 totals 12 residues. CDR3: CASSEALETQYF. DNA of the CDR3: TGCGCCAGTTCAGAGGCTCTAGAGACCCAGTACTTC.

The chain employs TRBV5-1 and TRBJ2-3; 11 bases are shared with TRBD2. V lost 3 bases to trimming and J lost 1 base; unmatched junction nucleotides: 1. This CDR3 is built from 15 residues. Germline CDR1 is SGHRS and CDR2 is YFSETQ. CDR3 loop: CASSSGLAGTDTQYF. The CDR3 bases are TGCGCCAGCAGCTCGGGACTAGCGGGCACAGATACGCAGTATTTT.

This clone came up once. V and J are TRBV28 and TRBJ1-5; 12 positions agree with TRBD1. The CDR3 extends over 15 amino acids. V shed 6 bases, J shed 8 bases, and the junction held 8 bases outside the gene matches. In germline, CDR1 is MDHEN, CDR2 SYDVKM. The DNA for the CDR3 is TGTGCCAGCAGACCCGGGACAGGGGGCAGGGAGCCCCAGCATTTT. This codes for CASRPGTGGREPQHF.

This clone was detected only once. The CDR3 DNA reads TGTGCCAGCAGCGTCACCGGGGTTGCCTATGGCTACACCTTC. Translation: CASSVTGVAYGYTF. The rearrangement uses TRBV9 and TRBJ1-2; the D is unclear. The CDR3 is 14 amino acids. Between the trimmed V and J ends, which lost 2 bases and 4 bases, there was a span of 12 bases. Germline V gene lookup returns CDR1 SGDLS and CDR2 YYNGEE. The whole variable domain, remainder taken from reference TRBV9 and TRBJ1-2, is DSGVTQTPKHLITATGQRVTLRCSPRSGDLSVYWYQQSLDQGLQFLIQYYNGEERAKGNILERFSAQQFPDLHSELNLSSLELGDSALYFCASSVTGVAYGYTFGSGTRLTVV.

The chain joins TRBV18 to TRBJ2-5, with 11 bases fitting TRBD1. With V trimmed by 3 bases and J by 3 bases, 3 bases remained unmatched. Germline V gene data show CDR1 as KGHSH and CDR2 as LQKENI. CDR3 length: 15 amino acids. The CDR3 DNA reads TGTGCCAGCTCACCCTGGACAGGGGGCGAAGAGACCCAGTACTTC. It codes for CASSPWTGGEETQYF.

The chain combines TRBV13 with TRBJ1-5; maybe TRBD1 (5 bases). V gave up 0 bases and J gave up 3 bases, with 6 bases separating them. Germline CDR1 PRHDT, CDR2 FYEKMQ (reference sequence). This CDR3 spans 14 amino acids. CDR3 coding DNA: TGTGCCAGCAGCTTAGGACAGGACAATCAGCCCCAGCATTTT. This translates into CASSLGQDNQPQHF.

The J gene is TRBJ2-1, the V gene TRBV4-1; 13 nucleotides align to TRBD2. This CDR3 contains 15 residues. From germline, CDR1 is MGHRA and CDR2 YSYEKL. Germline trimming cut 4 bases from V and 7 bases from J; bases unmatched to any gene: 4. CDR3 DNA: TGCGCCAGCAGCCGGGGACTAGCGGGATCGAATGAGCAGTTCTTC. The encoded protein is CASSRGLAGSNEQFF.

In its sample, this clone was seen a few times. The rearrangement uses TRBV6-2 or TRBV6-3 and TRBJ1-5; 9 bases agree with TRBD1. V was pared by 4 bases and J by 7 bases, with 5 bases of the junction left unmatched. The CDR3 extends over 14 amino acids. Germline loops: CDR1 MNHEY, CDR2 SVGEGT. Here the CDR3 reads CASSSGTGLQPQHF. In DNA, the CDR3 is TGTGCCAGCAGTTCCGGGACAGGGCTCCAGCCCCAGCATTTT.

For this clone: The same CDR3 is also encoded by other DNA sequences in this sample. The V and J genes are TRBV18 and TRBJ1-2; D not resolved. This CDR3 has 13 amino acids. V gave up 3 bases and J gave up 5 bases, with 10 bases separating them. Looked up from germline, CDR1 is KGHSH and CDR2 is LQKENI. The CDR3 spells CASSPEADYGYTF. Here the CDR3 DNA reads TGTGCCAGCTCACCGGAGGCGGATTATGGCTACACCTTC. Combining the CDR3 with reference TRBV18 and TRBJ1-2 gives the whole variable domain NAGVMQNPRHLVRRRGQEARLRCSPMKGHSHVYWYRQLPEEGLKFMVYLQKENIIDESGMPKERFSAEFPKEGPSILRIQQVVRGDSAAYFCASSPEADYGYTFGSGTRLTVV.

This sequence joins TRBV7-8 and TRBJ2-7, with TRBD1 as a possible D gene (6 bases). Trimming took 5 bases from V and 2 from J, leaving 13 bases between them. The CDR3 is 14 amino acids. Germline CDR1 SGHVS, CDR2 FQNEAQ. Written as DNA, the CDR3 is TGTGCCAGCAGCCCAACGACAGGCGCCTACGAGCAGTACTTC. Amino acids: CASSPTTGAYEQYF. Using reference TRBV7-8 and TRBJ2-7 for the parts outside the CDR3, the full variable domain is GAGVSQSPRYKVAKRGQDVALRCDPISGHVSLFWYQQALGQGPEFLTYFQNEAQLDKSGLPSDRFFAERPEGSVSTLKIQRTQQEDSAVYLCASSPTTGAYEQYFGPGTRLTVT.

The V gene is TRBV30, the J gene TRBJ2-7; D uncertain. V lost 1 base and J 4 bases, leaving 8 bases between the germline ends. The CDR3 loop spans 12 amino acids. The germline CDR1 and CDR2 sequences are GTSNPN and SVGIG (reference sequence). CDR3 in amino acids: CAWSGLLYEQYF. In DNA, the CDR3 is TGTGCCTGGAGTGGACTCTTATACGAGCAGTACTTC. Variable domain in full (rest from reference TRBV30 and TRBJ2-7): SQTIHQWPATLVQPVGSPLSLECTVEGTSNPNLYWYRQAAGRGLQLLFYSVGIGQISSEVPQNLSASRPQDRQFILSSKKLLLSDSGFYLCAWSGLLYEQYFGPGTRLTVT.

This sequence joins TRBV19 and TRBJ2-1, with D possibly matching TRBD2 (6 bases). This CDR3 spans 16 amino acids. V lost 4 bases and J 5 bases, leaving 18 bases between the germline ends. Germline lookup yields CDR1 LNHDA and CDR2 SQIVND (reference sequence). The CDR3 coding sequence is TGTGCCAGTAGTACCTTCGGCCTAGCGCCAGACAATGAGCAGTTCTTC. Protein sequence: CASSTFGLAPDNEQFF.

This chain uses TRBV27 with TRBJ2-3; D unresolved. Germline V gives CDR1 MNHEY, CDR2 SMNVEV (reference sequence). The CDR3 runs 13 residues. The ends were cut back, 2 bases at V and 4 bases at J, with 7 bases in the middle. The CDR3 is CASSLQTADTQYF. The CDR3 DNA reads TGTGCCAGCAGTTTACAGACTGCAGATACGCAGTATTTT.

This clone was seen a few times. This sequence joins TRBV10-3 and TRBJ1-5; 8 bases are a match to TRBD1. This CDR3 region has 15 residues. Germline V lookup: CDR1 ENHRY, CDR2 SYGVKD. Trimming took 3 bases from V and 6 from J; bases not matched to a gene: 7. CDR3 sequence (DNA): TGTGCCATCAGTGACCAGGGGGCGAGAGGTCAGCCCCAGCATTTT. Translating it yields CAISDQGARGQPQHF.

V and J are TRBV29-1 and TRBJ2-5; weak D call: TRBD1 (5 bases). CDR1 SQVTM and CDR2 ANQGSEA come from the germline V gene. This CDR3 contains 13 residues. V lost 7 bases to trimming and J lost 1 base, with 13 bases between them. The CDR3, as DNA: TGCAGCGCCCTCCCAGGGTTCCAAGAGACCCAGTACTTC. Amino acid sequence: CSALPGFQETQYF.

This chain uses TRBV14 with TRBJ2-7; 10 positions agree with TRBD1. After removal of 5 bases from V and 4 bases from J, the junction contained 8 bases not matched to a gene. The CDR3 loop spans 15 amino acids. The germline V gene has CDR1 SGHDN and CDR2 FVKESK. CDR3 nucleotides: TGTGCCAGCAGCTGGAGACAGGGGGCATATTACGAGCAGTACTTC. Its protein product is CASSWRQGAYYEQYF.

The chain is built from TRBV5-5 and TRBJ1-1; D is uncertain. Germline V gene sequence: CDR1 SGHKS, CDR2 YYEKEE (reference sequence). There are 19 residues in the CDR3. The germline V and J ends were trimmed by 0 bases and 0 bases, with 21 bases remaining between them. CDR3 DNA: TGTGCCAGCAGCTTGGCCGGAGGAAGGTTTCCCCCCATGAACACTGAAGCTTTCTTT. Translation gives CASSLAGGRFPPMNTEAFF.

The rearrangement joins TRBV7-9 to TRBJ1-3, with a weak D call TRBD1 (5 bases). Germline CDR1 SEHNR, CDR2 FQNEAQ (reference sequence). This CDR3 spans 19 amino acids. V was trimmed by 3 bases and J by 0 bases, leaving 21 bases between them. The CDR3 nucleotides read TGTGCCAGCAGCTTTCCAGGGCGTAAGGCCGTTACCTCTGGAAACACCATATATTTT. This sequence encodes CASSFPGRKAVTSGNTIYF.

V usage is TRBV25-1 and J usage is TRBJ2-1; 8 bases match TRBD1. Germline CDR1 and CDR2: MGHDK and SYGVNS. With 4 bases clipped from V and 4 bases from J, the junction kept 6 bases outside the gene matches. This CDR3 contains 15 residues. This CDR3 is CASSGWTGPYNEQFF. The DNA of the CDR3 is TGTGCCAGCAGTGGATGGACAGGGCCATACAATGAGCAGTTCTTC.

This chain uses TRBV28 with TRBJ2-1, with 7 bases lining up with TRBD1. Germline V lookup: CDR1 MDHEN, CDR2 SYDVKM. The CDR3 is made up of 16 amino acids. After removal of 6 bases from V and 2 bases from J, the junction contained 10 bases not matched to a gene. Here the CDR3 DNA reads TGTGCCAGCAGACCCCAGACAGGGAACACCTACAATGAGCAGTTCTTC. As protein: CASRPQTGNTYNEQFF. Full variable domain (missing parts from reference TRBV28 and TRBJ2-1): DVKVTQSSRYLVKRTGEKVFLECVQDMDHENMFWYRQDPGLGLRLIYFSYDVKMKEKGDIPEGYSVSREKKERFSLILESASTNQTSMYLCASRPQTGNTYNEQFFGPGTRLTVL.